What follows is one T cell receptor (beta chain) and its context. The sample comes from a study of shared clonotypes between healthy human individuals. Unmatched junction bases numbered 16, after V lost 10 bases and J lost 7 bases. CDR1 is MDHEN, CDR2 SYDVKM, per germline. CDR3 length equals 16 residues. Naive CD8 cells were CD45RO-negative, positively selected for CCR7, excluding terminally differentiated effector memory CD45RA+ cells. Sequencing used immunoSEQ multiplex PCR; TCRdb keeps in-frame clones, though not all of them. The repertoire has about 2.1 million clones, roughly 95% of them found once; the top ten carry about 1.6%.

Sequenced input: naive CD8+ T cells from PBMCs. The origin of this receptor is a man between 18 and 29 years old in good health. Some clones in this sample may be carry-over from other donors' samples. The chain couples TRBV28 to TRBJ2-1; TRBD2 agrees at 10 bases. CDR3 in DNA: TGTGCCATCAGAAGCCAGCGGGAGGGCCTTGAGAATGAGCAGTTCTTC. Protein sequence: CAIRSQREGLENEQFF.